This entry lists 5 T cell receptor beta chains sequenced from one sample in a study of blood T cell repertoires in COVID-19. TCRdb keeps only in-frame clones here, not all; method: immunoSEQ multiplex PCR. Of about 200,000 clones in the sample, 88% were seen once. What was sequenced was peripheral blood. All receptors come from a man aged 18-30 years with active or convalescent COVID-19.

The chain carries TRBV2 and TRBJ1-1; unclear D gene. Germline CDR1 and CDR2: SNHLY and FYNNEI. The CDR3 sequence is 13 residues long. V shed 8 bases and J shed 4 bases, with 14 bases lying between them. CDR3 in amino acids: CASSEGSGTEAFF. The DNA of the CDR3 is TGTGCCAGCTCCGAGGGTTCGGGCACTGAAGCTTTCTTT.

V and J are TRBV19 and TRBJ2-1; 10 bases are shared with TRBD2. The V gene's germline CDR1 is LNHDA and CDR2 SQIVND (reference sequence). J gave up 6 bases and V 3 bases, and 5 bases lay outside the gene matches. There are 15 residues in the CDR3. The CDR3 coding sequence is TGTGCCAGTAGTATCTCCGGGACTAGCGTCAATGAGCAGTTCTTC. Its protein product is CASSISGTSVNEQFF.

The chain recombines TRBV6-5 with TRBJ1-1; 10 positions agree with TRBD1. CDR1 is MNHEY, CDR2 SVGAGI, per germline. CDR3 length: 14 residues. The V and J ends lost 2 bases and 5 bases, in that order; junction bases with no gene match: 2. CDR3 nucleotides: TGTGCCAGCAGTTACGACAGGGGGCAGACTGAAGCTTTCTTT. It codes for CASSYDRGQTEAFF.

The V and J genes are TRBV2 and TRBJ2-3, with 9 bases that match TRBD2. The CDR3 extends over 15 amino acids. The germline V gene has CDR1 SNHLY and CDR2 FYNNEI. V trimming: 7 bases; J trimming: 2 bases; junction bases outside the gene matches: 7. This CDR3 reads CASTPGLALTDTQYF. In DNA, the CDR3 is TGTGCCAGCACCCCGGGACTAGCACTCACAGATACGCAGTATTTT. The full variable domain, rest sourced from reference TRBV2 and TRBJ2-3, is EPEVTQTPSHQVTQMGQEVILRCVPISNHLYFYWYRQILGQKVEFLVSFYNNEISEKSEIFDDQFSVERPDGSNFTLKIRSTKLEDSAMYFCASTPGLALTDTQYFGPGTRLTVL.

The V gene is TRBV30, the J gene TRBJ1-1, with 9 bases identical to TRBD1. Germline CDR1 is GTSNPN and CDR2 is SVGIG (reference sequence). J lost 3 bases, V lost 3 bases, and 2 bases had no gene match. CDR3 length: 13 amino acids. CDR3 protein: CAWSRDRDTEAFF. In DNA, the CDR3 is TGTGCCTGGAGCCGGGACAGGGACACTGAAGCTTTCTTT.